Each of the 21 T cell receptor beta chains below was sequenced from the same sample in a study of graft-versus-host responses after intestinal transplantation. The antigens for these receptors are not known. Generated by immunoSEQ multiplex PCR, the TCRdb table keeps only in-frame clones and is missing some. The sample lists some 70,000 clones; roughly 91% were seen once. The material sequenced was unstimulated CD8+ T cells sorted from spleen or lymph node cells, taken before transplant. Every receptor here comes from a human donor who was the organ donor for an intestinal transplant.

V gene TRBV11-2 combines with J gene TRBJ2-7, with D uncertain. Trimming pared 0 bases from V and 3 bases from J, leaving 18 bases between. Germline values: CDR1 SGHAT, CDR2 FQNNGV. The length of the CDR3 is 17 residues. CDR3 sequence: CASSLDGYVRTIYEQYF. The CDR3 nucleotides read TGTGCCAGCAGCTTAGATGGTTACGTTAGAACTATCTACGAGCAGTACTTC.

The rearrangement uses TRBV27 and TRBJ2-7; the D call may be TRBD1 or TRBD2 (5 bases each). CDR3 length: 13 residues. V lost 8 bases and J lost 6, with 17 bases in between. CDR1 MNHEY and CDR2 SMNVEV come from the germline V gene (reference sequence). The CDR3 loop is CASGSGTLLEQYF. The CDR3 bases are TGTGCCAGCGGATCCGGGACCCTCCTCGAGCAGTACTTC.

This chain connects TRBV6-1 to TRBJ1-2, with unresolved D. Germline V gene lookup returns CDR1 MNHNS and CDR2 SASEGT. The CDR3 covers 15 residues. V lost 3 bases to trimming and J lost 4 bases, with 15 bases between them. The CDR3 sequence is CASSEYLSASYGYTF. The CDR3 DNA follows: TGTGCCAGCAGTGAGTATCTGAGTGCTTCCTATGGCTACACCTTC.

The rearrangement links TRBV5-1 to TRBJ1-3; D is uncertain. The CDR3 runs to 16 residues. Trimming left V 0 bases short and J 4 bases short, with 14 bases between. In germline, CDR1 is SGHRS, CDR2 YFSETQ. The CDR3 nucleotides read TGCGCCAGCAGCTTGGGTCCGGGAGTACCGGGAAACACCATATATTTT. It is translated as CASSLGPGVPGNTIYF.

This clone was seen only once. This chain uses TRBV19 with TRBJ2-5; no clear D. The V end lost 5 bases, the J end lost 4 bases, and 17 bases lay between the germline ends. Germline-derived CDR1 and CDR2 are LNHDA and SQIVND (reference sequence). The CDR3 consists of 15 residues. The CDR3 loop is CASSDSMGWAETQYF. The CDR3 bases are TGTGCCAGTAGTGATTCAATGGGGTGGGCAGAGACCCAGTACTTC.

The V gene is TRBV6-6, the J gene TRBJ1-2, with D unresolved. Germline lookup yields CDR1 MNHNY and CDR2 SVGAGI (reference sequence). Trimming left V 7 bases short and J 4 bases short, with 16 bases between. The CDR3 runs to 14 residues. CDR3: CASISGGPFYGYTF. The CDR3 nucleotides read TGTGCCAGCATCTCAGGAGGCCCTTTCTATGGCTACACCTTC.

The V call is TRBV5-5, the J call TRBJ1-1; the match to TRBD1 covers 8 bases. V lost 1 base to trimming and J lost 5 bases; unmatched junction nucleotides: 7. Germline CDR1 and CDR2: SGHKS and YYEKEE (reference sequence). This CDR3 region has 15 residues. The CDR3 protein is CASSLRGQAGTEAFF. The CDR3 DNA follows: TGTGCCAGCAGCTTGAGGGGACAGGCGGGTACTGAAGCTTTCTTT.

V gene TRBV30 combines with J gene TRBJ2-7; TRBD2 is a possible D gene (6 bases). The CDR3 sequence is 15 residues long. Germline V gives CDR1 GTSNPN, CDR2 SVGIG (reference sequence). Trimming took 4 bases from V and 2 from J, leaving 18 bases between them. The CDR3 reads CAWNKEGAFTYEQYF. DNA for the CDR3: TGTGCCTGGAATAAGGAGGGAGCCTTTACCTACGAGCAGTACTTC. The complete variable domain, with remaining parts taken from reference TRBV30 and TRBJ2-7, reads SQTIHQWPATLVQPVGSPLSLECTVEGTSNPNLYWYRQAAGRGLQLLFYSVGIGQISSEVPQNLSASRPQDRQFILSSKKLLLSDSGFYLCAWNKEGAFTYEQYFGPGTRLTVT.

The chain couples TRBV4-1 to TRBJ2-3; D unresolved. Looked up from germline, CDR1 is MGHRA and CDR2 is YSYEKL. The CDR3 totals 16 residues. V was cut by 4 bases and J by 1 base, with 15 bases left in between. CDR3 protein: CASSPRVHAGTDTQYF. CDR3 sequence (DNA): TGCGCCAGCAGCCCTCGGGTCCACGCTGGCACAGATACGCAGTATTTT.

In nucleotides, the CDR3 is TGTGCCAGCAGCTTCTCGACAGCTGAAGCTTTCTTT. It codes for CASSFSTAEAFF. The rearrangement uses TRBV5-6 and TRBJ1-1, with D perhaps matching TRBD1 (5 bases). V was pared by 2 bases and J by 6 bases, with 8 bases between. Germline V lookup: CDR1 SGHDT, CDR2 YYEEEE. CDR3 length equals 12 residues.

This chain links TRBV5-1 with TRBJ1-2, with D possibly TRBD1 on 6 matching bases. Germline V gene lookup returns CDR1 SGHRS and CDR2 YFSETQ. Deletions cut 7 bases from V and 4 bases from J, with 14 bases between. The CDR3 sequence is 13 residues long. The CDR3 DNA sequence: TGCGCCAGCGGGGGCGGCCAGAGCTATGGCTACACCTTC. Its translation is CASGGGQSYGYTF.

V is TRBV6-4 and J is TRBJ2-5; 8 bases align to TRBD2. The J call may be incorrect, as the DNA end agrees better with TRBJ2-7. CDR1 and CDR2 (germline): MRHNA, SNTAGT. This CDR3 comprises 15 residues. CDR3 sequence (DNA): TGTGCCAGCAGCTATTTTAGCGGGGCCTCCTACGAGCAGTACTTC. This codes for CASSYFSGASYEQYF.

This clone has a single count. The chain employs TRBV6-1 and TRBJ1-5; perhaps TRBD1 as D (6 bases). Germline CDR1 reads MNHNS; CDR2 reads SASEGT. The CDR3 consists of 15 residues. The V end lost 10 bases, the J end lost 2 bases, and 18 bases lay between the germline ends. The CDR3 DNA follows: TGTGCCACGCTAGGGGGGTCTCGGGGCAATCAGCCCCAGCATTTT. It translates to CATLGGSRGNQPQHF.

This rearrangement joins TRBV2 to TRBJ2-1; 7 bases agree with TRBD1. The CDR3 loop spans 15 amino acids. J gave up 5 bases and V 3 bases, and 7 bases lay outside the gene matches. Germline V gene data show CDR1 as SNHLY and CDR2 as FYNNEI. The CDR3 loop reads CASSDLGTENNEQFF. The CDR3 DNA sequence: TGTGCCAGCAGTGATCTTGGGACAGAAAACAATGAGCAGTTCTTC. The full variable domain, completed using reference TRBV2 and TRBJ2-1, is EPEVTQTPSHQVTQMGQEVILRCVPISNHLYFYWYRQILGQKVEFLVSFYNNEISEKSEIFDDQFSVERPDGSNFTLKIRSTKLEDSAMYFCASSDLGTENNEQFFGPGTRLTVL.

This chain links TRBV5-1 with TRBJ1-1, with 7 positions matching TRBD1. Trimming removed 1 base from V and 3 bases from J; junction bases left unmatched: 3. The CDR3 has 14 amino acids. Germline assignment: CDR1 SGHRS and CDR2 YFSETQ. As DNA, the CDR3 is TGCGCCAGCAGCTTGACAGGGGTCGACACTGAAGCTTTCTTT. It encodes CASSLTGVDTEAFF.

CDR3 residues: CASSPPGELFF. In DNA form, the CDR3 reads TGTGCCAGCAGCCCCCCCGGGGAGCTGTTTTTT. The chain links TRBV7-9 to TRBJ2-2; no firm D call. The CDR3 totals 11 residues. The V gene's germline CDR1 is SEHNR and CDR2 FQNEAQ (reference sequence). Trimming cost V 5 bases and J 6 bases, with 4 bases left between them.

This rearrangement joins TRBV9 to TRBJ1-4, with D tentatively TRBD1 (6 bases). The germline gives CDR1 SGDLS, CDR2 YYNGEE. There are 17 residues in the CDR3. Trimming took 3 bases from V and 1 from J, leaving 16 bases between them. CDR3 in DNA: TGTGCCAGCAGCGCCACTGGCGGGACACAAACTAATGAAAAACTGTTTTTT. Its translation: CASSATGGTQTNEKLFF. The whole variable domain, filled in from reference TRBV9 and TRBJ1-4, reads DSGVTQTPKHLITATGQRVTLRCSPRSGDLSVYWYQQSLDQGLQFLIQYYNGEERAKGNILERFSAQQFPDLHSELNLSSLELGDSALYFCASSATGGTQTNEKLFFGSGTQLSVL.

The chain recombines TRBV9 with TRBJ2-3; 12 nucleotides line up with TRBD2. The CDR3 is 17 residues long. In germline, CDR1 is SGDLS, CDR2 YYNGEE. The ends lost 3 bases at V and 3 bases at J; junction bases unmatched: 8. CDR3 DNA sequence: TGTGCCAGCAGCGGTTCTAGCGGGGGGGGTAATACAGATACGCAGTATTTT. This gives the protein CASSGSSGGGNTDTQYF.

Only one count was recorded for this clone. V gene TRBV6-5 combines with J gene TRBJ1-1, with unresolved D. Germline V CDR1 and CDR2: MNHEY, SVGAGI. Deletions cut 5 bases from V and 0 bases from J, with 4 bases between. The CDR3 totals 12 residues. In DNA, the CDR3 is TGTGCCAGCAGTGCTATGAACACTGAAGCTTTCTTT. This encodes CASSAMNTEAFF.

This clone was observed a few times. Here the CDR3 reads CASSDRPGEVSGYTF. Written as DNA, the CDR3 is TGTGCCAGCAGTGACCGGCCGGGAGAAGTATCTGGCTACACCTTC. The chain has TRBV6-4 and TRBJ1-2; D unresolved. V was trimmed by 2 bases and J by 7 bases, leaving 17 bases between them. CDR1 is MRHNA and CDR2 is SNTAGT in the germline V gene. The CDR3 consists of 15 residues.

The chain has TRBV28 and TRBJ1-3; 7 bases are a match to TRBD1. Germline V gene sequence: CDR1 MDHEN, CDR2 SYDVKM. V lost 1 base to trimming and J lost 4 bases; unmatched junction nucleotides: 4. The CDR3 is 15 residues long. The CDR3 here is CASSLSTGTGNTIYF. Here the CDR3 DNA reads TGTGCCAGCAGTTTATCGACAGGGACAGGAAACACCATATATTTT.